The next 24 T cell receptor beta chains were all read from a single sample in a study of T cell responses to AZD1222 COVID-19 vaccine. This table comes from immunoSEQ multiplex PCR, and its TCRdb copy is limited to in-frame clones, with some not included. Of about 160,000 clones in the sample, around 87% were seen once. The sample consisted of peripheral blood, taken 28 days after the second AZD1222 dose. The receptors were sampled from an adult who received the AZD1222 COVID-19 vaccine.

The gene calls are TRBV19 and TRBJ1-6, with no clear D. The length of the CDR3 is 16 residues. V was trimmed by 0 bases and J by 0 bases, leaving 6 bases between them. Germline V gene sequence: CDR1 LNHDA, CDR2 SQIVND (reference sequence). CDR3 bases: TGTGCCAGTAGTATAGAAGCGGTCTCCTATAATTCACCCCTCCACTTT. Protein sequence: CASSIEAVSYNSPLHF.

CDR3 in DNA: TGTGCCAGCAGTTTGGGGGCGGGGGGAACCGGGGAGCTGTTTTTT. It specifies CASSLGAGGTGELFF. The rearrangement uses TRBV27 and TRBJ2-2, with TRBD2 identical over 8 bases. Unmatched junction bases numbered 5, after V lost 3 bases and J lost 5 bases. The CDR3 length is 15 residues. Germline V gene sequence: CDR1 MNHEY, CDR2 SMNVEV (reference sequence).

The CDR3 DNA follows: TGTGCCAGCAGTCTCAGGTCGGGCACAGATACGCAGTATTTT. Protein: CASSLRSGTDTQYF. This chain connects TRBV28 to TRBJ2-3; D gene unclear. V was cut by 5 bases and J by 1 base, with 10 bases left in between. The germline V gene has CDR1 MDHEN and CDR2 SYDVKM. The length of the CDR3 is 14 residues.

The chain couples TRBV7-3 to TRBJ1-1; the D gene is possibly TRBD1 (5 bases). Germline-derived CDR1 and CDR2 are SGHTA and FQGTGA. The CDR3 has 17 residues. V shed 6 bases and J shed 1 base, with 21 bases lying between them. CDR3 loop: CASSPPAGGTGNTEAFF. CDR3 nucleotide sequence: TGTGCCAGCAGTCCCCCGGCCGGGGGGACGGGGAACACTGAAGCTTTCTTT. The whole variable domain, remainder taken from reference TRBV7-3 and TRBJ1-1, is GAGVSQTPSNKVTEKGKYVELRCDPISGHTALYWYRQSLGQGPEFLIYFQGTGAADDSGLPNDRFFAVRPEGSVSTLKIQRTERGDSAVYLCASSPPAGGTGNTEAFFGQGTRLTVV.

The chain carries TRBV19 and TRBJ2-1; D is ambiguous. V lost 6 bases to trimming and J lost 8 bases, with 20 bases between them. Germline assignment: CDR1 LNHDA and CDR2 SQIVND (reference sequence). There are 15 residues in the CDR3. DNA for the CDR3: TGTGCCAGTAGCGGAAACACCAATCTCCAGGATGAGCAGTTCTTC. It specifies CASSGNTNLQDEQFF. Drawing the rest from reference TRBV19 and TRBJ2-1, the complete variable domain is DGGITQSPKYLFRKEGQNVTLSCEQNLNHDAMYWYRQDPGQGLRLIYYSQIVNDFQKGDIAEGYSVSREKKESFPLTVTSAQKNPTAFYLCASSGNTNLQDEQFFGPGTRLTVL.

This rearrangement joins TRBV6-5 to TRBJ1-6; D unresolved. The CDR3 spans 13 residues. Germline CDR1 and CDR2: MNHEY and SVGAGI. The germline V and J ends were trimmed by 8 bases and 2 bases, with 7 bases remaining between them. The CDR3 DNA reads as TGTGCCAGCTGTAGGACCTATAATTCACCCCTCCACTTT. Protein sequence: CASCRTYNSPLHF.

This clone occurred a few times. The chain has TRBV20-1 and TRBJ1-1; D unresolved. Germline CDR1 is DFQATT and CDR2 is SNEGSKA (reference sequence). This CDR3 region has 13 residues. Trimming took off 3 bases at V and 3 bases at J, with 11 bases between the two ends. The CDR3 sequence is CSASLLRDTEAFF. CDR3 nucleotides: TGCAGTGCTAGTCTATTGAGAGACACTGAAGCTTTCTTT.

The chain couples TRBV29-1 to TRBJ2-2; 8 nucleotides match TRBD1. V gave up 6 bases and J gave up 7 bases; unmatched junction bases: 7. Per the germline V gene, CDR1 is SQVTM and CDR2 is ANQGSEA. The CDR3 has 13 amino acids. This CDR3 is CSVRGRVDGELFF. The CDR3 DNA reads TGCAGCGTCAGGGGGCGGGTGGACGGGGAGCTGTTTTTT.

The chain is built from TRBV24-1 and TRBJ2-1; 11 bases align to TRBD2. The CDR3 has 18 amino acids. Germline V gene sequence: CDR1 KGHDR, CDR2 SFDVKD. The V and J ends lost 2 bases and 4 bases, in that order; junction bases with no gene match: 9. The CDR3 loop is CATSDSSSGTSGYNEQFF. The CDR3 nucleotides are TGTGCCACCAGTGATTCCTCTTCGGGGACTAGCGGATACAATGAGCAGTTCTTC.

The rearrangement links TRBV6-2 or TRBV6-3 to TRBJ1-5; D is ambiguous. Per the germline V gene, CDR1 is MNHEY and CDR2 is SVGEGT. The CDR3 is made up of 16 amino acids. V shed 7 bases and J shed 0 bases, with 16 bases lying between them. CDR3 in DNA: TGTGCCAGCACCCCCGGGCTACGATTTAGCAATCAGCCCCAGCATTTT. Residues: CASTPGLRFSNQPQHF.

Note on this clone: The limits of the CDR3 on the DNA are not certain, so only TCRdb's listed CDR3 is given. The chain couples TRBV9 to TRBJ1-2; no check of the table's D call, TRBD1, against the DNA was made. Germline V gives CDR1 SGDLS, CDR2 YYNGEE. The CDR3 spans 11 residues, counting both ends. CDR3 loop: CASSVASGTTF.

This clone was found once. The chain couples TRBV6-5 to TRBJ2-3; TRBD2 might be the D (5 bases). Trimming cost V 7 bases and J 0 bases, with 11 bases left between them. CDR3 length: 14 amino acids. Germline loops: CDR1 MNHEY, CDR2 SVGAGI. CDR3 sequence: CASKGGPSTDTQYF. Here the CDR3 DNA reads TGTGCCAGCAAGGGCGGGCCTAGCACAGATACGCAGTATTTT.

The chain carries TRBV6-1 and TRBJ2-5, with 10 bases aligning to TRBD2. V trimming: 3 bases; J trimming: 1 base; junction bases outside the gene matches: 2. Germline lookup yields CDR1 MNHNS and CDR2 SASEGT. CDR3 size: 15 residues. CDR3 amino acids: CASSESSGGQETQYF. In DNA form, the CDR3 reads TGTGCCAGCAGTGAGTCTAGCGGGGGCCAAGAGACCCAGTACTTC.

This clone was counted between two and nine times. This rearrangement joins TRBV2 to TRBJ1-6; possible D gene TRBD1, 5 bases. V was cut by 4 bases and J by 10 bases, with 14 bases left in between. The CDR3 spans 14 residues. Germline CDR1 SNHLY, CDR2 FYNNEI. CDR3 sequence: CASSVRGAQSPLHF. Written as DNA, the CDR3 is TGTGCCAGCAGTGTCCGAGGGGCCCAGTCACCCCTCCACTTT.

The chain links TRBV11-3 to TRBJ1-2; 8 bases align to TRBD1. The CDR3 runs 13 residues. The trim removed 5 bases at V and 5 bases at J, leaving 4 bases unmatched. Germline V gives CDR1 SGHNT, CDR2 YENEEA. CDR3 nucleotide sequence: TGTGCCAGCAGCAGGGACAGGACTTATGGCTACACCTTC. Its protein is CASSRDRTYGYTF.

Here the CDR3 reads CASSYSGGEGEAFF. CDR3 in DNA: TGTGCCAGCAGTTACTCAGGTGGGGAGGGTGAAGCTTTCTTT. The chain is built from TRBV6-5 and TRBJ1-1, with unresolved D. The ends were cut back, 0 bases at V and 7 bases at J, with 12 bases in the middle. This CDR3 has 14 residues. CDR1 and CDR2 from the germline V gene are MNHEY and SVGAGI.

In its sample, this clone was seen once. The chain has TRBV19 and TRBJ1-5, with D maybe TRBD1 (6 bases). The germline gives CDR1 LNHDA, CDR2 SQIVND (reference sequence). V lost 5 bases, J lost 6 bases, and 17 bases lay in between. This CDR3 contains 15 residues. The CDR3 loop reads CASSPLGGRSQPQHF. CDR3 DNA sequence: TGTGCCAGTAGTCCACTAGGGGGGCGAAGTCAGCCCCAGCATTTT.

This clone has a single count. The chain is built from TRBV6-6 and TRBJ2-1, with unresolved D. The V and J ends lost 7 bases and 4 bases respectively, with 11 bases between them. Per the germline V gene, CDR1 is MNHNY and CDR2 is SVGAGI (reference sequence). There are 13 residues in the CDR3. CDR3 loop: CASKGPNYNEQFF. Here the CDR3 DNA reads TGTGCCAGCAAAGGGCCCAATTACAATGAGCAGTTCTTC.

This chain connects TRBV6-5 to TRBJ1-3; TRBD1 aligns across 9 bases. V lost 6 bases to trimming and J lost 8 bases; unmatched junction nucleotides: 5. The CDR3 is made up of 13 amino acids. Germline V gene lookup returns CDR1 MNHEY and CDR2 SVGAGI. For the CDR3, the DNA is TGTGCCAGCAGGAAACAGGGGGCAGACACCATATATTTT. Translated, it gives CASRKQGADTIYF.

CDR3 DNA sequence: TGTGCCAGCAGTCCCCAGCTGAACTCAAATCAGCCCCAGCATTTT. Protein sequence: CASSPQLNSNQPQHF. V is TRBV2 and J is TRBJ1-5; D is unresolved. Trimming pared 5 bases from V and 4 bases from J, leaving 15 bases between. The CDR3 extends over 15 amino acids. Germline V gene lookup returns CDR1 SNHLY and CDR2 FYNNEI.

V usage is TRBV27 and J usage is TRBJ1-1; 7 bases are a match to TRBD1. Germline V gene data show CDR1 as MNHEY and CDR2 as SMNVEV (reference sequence). This CDR3 region has 12 residues. The V and J ends lost 10 bases and 3 bases, in that order; junction bases with no gene match: 5. The CDR3 bases are TGTGCCACCGTTACAGGGGACACTGAAGCTTTCTTT. As protein: CATVTGDTEAFF.

This rearrangement joins TRBV6-5 to TRBJ1-1; D remains ambiguous. The CDR3 sequence is 13 residues long. Germline V CDR1 and CDR2: MNHEY, SVGAGI. Trimming left V 4 bases short and J 3 bases short, with 9 bases between. CDR3 region: CASSLILDTEAFF. CDR3 bases: TGTGCCAGCAGTTTAATCCTAGACACTGAAGCTTTCTTT.

This chain joins TRBV27 and TRBJ1-1; TRBD1 aligns across 7 bases. CDR3 length equals 14 residues. Trimming at V came to 3 bases and at J to 3 bases, leaving 4 bases not matched to a gene. Germline assignment: CDR1 MNHEY and CDR2 SMNVEV (reference sequence). In DNA form, the CDR3 reads TGTGCCAGCAGTTTCAGGGGGGATTACACTGAAGCTTTCTTT. Its protein product is CASSFRGDYTEAFF.

The rearrangement links TRBV29-1 to TRBJ2-5, with 10 nucleotides matching TRBD1. The V gene's germline CDR1 is SQVTM and CDR2 ANQGSEA. This CDR3 region has 13 residues. J was trimmed by 4 bases and V by 6 bases; bases with no gene match: 5. The CDR3 DNA follows: TGCAGCGTGGACAGGGGGAAAAGAGAGACCCAGTACTTC. Translating it yields CSVDRGKRETQYF.